These 26 T cell receptor beta chains originate from one sample sequenced in a study of T cell responses to AZD1222 COVID-19 vaccine. The data were produced by immunoSEQ multiplex PCR, yet TCRdb's version contains in-frame clones alone and is incomplete. The sample contains approximately 160,000 clones, 85% to 95% of which appear only once. Material: peripheral blood, obtained on day 0 of AZD1222 vaccination. Receptors originate from an adult in good health.

In this sample, this clone turned up once. The J gene is TRBJ1-5, the V gene TRBV3-1 (or the pseudogene TRBV3-2); D is uncertain. Trimming took 2 bases from V and 4 from J, leaving 6 bases between them. CDR1 and CDR2 (germline): LGHDT, YNNKEL (reference sequence). This CDR3 spans 13 amino acids. The CDR3 DNA sequence: TGTGCCAGCAGCCAACTCTCAAATCAGCCCCAGCATTTT. Its protein product is CASSQLSNQPQHF.

V and J are TRBV11-2 and TRBJ2-5, with D perhaps TRBD2 (7 bases). The CDR3 length is 16 residues. Looked up from germline, CDR1 is SGHAT and CDR2 is FQNNGV. The V end was cut by 5 bases, the J end by 5 bases, with 21 bases between. The CDR3 DNA reads TGTGCCAGCAGCCCTCTAGGTTCGGGGGGCTTGGAGACCCAGTACTTC. It specifies CASSPLGSGGLETQYF.

This clone occurred once. The genes are TRBV7-2 and TRBJ1-5, with 7 bases that match TRBD1. Germline-derived CDR1 and CDR2 are SGHTA and FQGNSA. This CDR3 has 15 residues. J was trimmed by 3 bases and V by 2 bases; bases with no gene match: 4. The CDR3 loop is CASSLRQGPNQPQHF. For the CDR3, the DNA is TGTGCCAGCAGCTTAAGACAGGGACCCAATCAGCCCCAGCATTTT. The complete variable domain, with remaining parts taken from reference TRBV7-2 and TRBJ1-5, reads GAGVSQSPSNKVTEKGKDVELRCDPISGHTALYWYRQSLGQGLEFLIYFQGNSAPDKSGLPSDRFSAERTGGSVSTLTIQRTQQEDSAVYLCASSLRQGPNQPQHFGDGTRLSIL.

The chain employs TRBV2 and TRBJ1-1, with no clear D. CDR1 and CDR2 from the germline V gene are SNHLY and FYNNEI. The CDR3 length is 13 residues. Trimming took off 7 bases at V and 3 bases at J, with 12 bases between the two ends. CDR3 DNA: TGTGCCAGCATCCTTGGACGGTACACTGAAGCTTTCTTT. Protein product: CASILGRYTEAFF.

V usage is TRBV19 and J usage is TRBJ1-2; D perhaps matches TRBD1 (6 bases). Trimming shortened V by 5 bases and J by 8 bases, and 15 bases separated the two germline ends. CDR3 length equals 13 residues. Germline V gives CDR1 LNHDA, CDR2 SQIVND (reference sequence). The CDR3 DNA sequence: TGTGCCAGTAGTCACAGGGAGGGATACGGCTACACCTTC. It is translated as CASSHREGYGYTF.

The chain employs TRBV18 and TRBJ1-5; 7 bases align to TRBD1. In germline, CDR1 is KGHSH, CDR2 LQKENI. With 2 bases clipped from V and 5 bases from J, the junction kept 3 bases outside the gene matches. The CDR3 totals 14 residues. CDR3 protein: CASSPGQVDQPQHF. CDR3 DNA sequence: TGTGCCAGCTCACCAGGACAGGTGGATCAGCCCCAGCATTTT.

The chain joins TRBV14 to TRBJ2-2; 10 bases line up with TRBD2. Germline CDR1 is SGHDN and CDR2 is FVKESK. The CDR3 covers 17 residues. The trim removed 2 bases at V and 2 bases at J, leaving 5 bases unmatched. Here the CDR3 DNA reads TGTGCCAGCAGCCAATTTAGCGGGGGGCCCAACACCGGGGAGCTGTTTTTT. This sequence encodes CASSQFSGGPNTGELFF. The full variable domain, with the rest looked up from reference TRBV14 and TRBJ2-2, is EAGVTQFPSHSVIEKGQTVTLRCDPISGHDNLYWYRRVMGKEIKFLLHFVKESKQDESGMPNNRFLAERTGGTYSTLKVQPAELEDSGVYFCASSQFSGGPNTGELFFGEGSRLTVL.

The chain has TRBV30 and TRBJ2-3, with D possibly TRBD1 on 6 matching bases. Deletions cut 5 bases from V and 0 bases from J, with 15 bases between. The germline CDR1 and CDR2 sequences are GTSNPN and SVGIG (reference sequence). CDR3 length equals 15 residues. CDR3 protein: CAWVNRAVSTDTQYF. The CDR3 DNA follows: TGTGCCTGGGTGAACAGGGCTGTTAGCACAGATACGCAGTATTTT.

The genes are TRBV19 and TRBJ1-6; D call uncertain. The V end was cut by 6 bases, the J end by 0 bases, with 12 bases between. CDR3 length equals 16 residues. CDR1 is LNHDA, CDR2 SQIVND, per germline (reference sequence). The CDR3 DNA is TGTGCCAGTAGATTGGGAGGTCGCTCCTATAATTCACCCCTCCACTTT. It encodes CASRLGGRSYNSPLHF.

This clone appeared a single time. The genes are TRBV7-2 and TRBJ2-2; 8 bases agree with TRBD2. CDR1 and CDR2 from the germline V gene are SGHTA and FQGNSA. Trimming took 4 bases from V and 1 from J; bases not matched to a gene: 11. The CDR3 is 18 residues long. The CDR3 DNA reads TGTGCCAGCAGCTCACGGGGGAGCGGGGGTCTGAACACCGGGGAGCTGTTTTTT. Protein product: CASSSRGSGGLNTGELFF.

This sequence joins TRBV7-8 and TRBJ1-5; no clear D gene. Trimming cost V 3 bases and J 2 bases, with 11 bases left between them. Germline lookup yields CDR1 SGHVS and CDR2 FQNEAQ. The CDR3 consists of 15 residues. The CDR3 coding sequence is TGTGCCAGCAGCTTCAGCAGGCAGGGCAATCAGCCCCAGCATTTT. Encoded protein: CASSFSRQGNQPQHF.

This chain links TRBV12-3 or TRBV12-4 with TRBJ1-2; 8 positions agree with TRBD1. J gave up 12 bases and V 2 bases, and 8 bases lay outside the gene matches. CDR3 length equals 13 residues. The CDR3 spells CASSLMGQAKNTF. The DNA of the CDR3 is TGTGCCAGCAGTTTAATGGGACAGGCTAAGAACACCTTC.

The chain employs TRBV3-1 (or the pseudogene TRBV3-2) and TRBJ1-6, with D tentatively TRBD1 (5 bases). The length of the CDR3 is 13 residues. Germline V lookup: CDR1 LGHDT, CDR2 YNNKEL (reference sequence). Trimming took 8 bases from V and 5 from J, leaving 10 bases between them. CDR3 sequence: CASRGADNSPLHF. The DNA of the CDR3 is TGTGCCAGCCGCGGGGCGGATAATTCACCCCTCCACTTT.

J is TRBJ1-4 and V is TRBV30; D is uncertain. Germline CDR1 and CDR2: GTSNPN and SVGIG (reference sequence). This CDR3 has 12 residues. The CDR3 DNA is TGTGCTCTCAAAAGGGCCGATGAAAAACTGTTTTTT. Amino acids: CALKRADEKLFF.

The rearrangement joins TRBV20-1 to TRBJ1-1; D is unresolved. CDR1 DFQATT and CDR2 SNEGSKA come from the germline V gene (reference sequence). The length of the CDR3 is 14 residues. V dropped 3 bases and J dropped 5 bases, with 16 bases sitting between them. The CDR3 loop reads CSASSTARRTEAFF. The CDR3 DNA reads as TGCAGTGCTAGTAGTACAGCCCGGCGGACTGAAGCTTTCTTT.

The rearrangement uses TRBV3-1 (or the pseudogene TRBV3-2) and TRBJ1-1; D is uncertain. Germline V gene data show CDR1 as LGHDT and CDR2 as YNNKEL (reference sequence). The CDR3 is made up of 14 amino acids. V was trimmed by 4 bases and J by 1 base, leaving 10 bases between them. The CDR3 reads CASSPVVGNTEAFF. CDR3 DNA sequence: TGTGCCAGCAGCCCGGTGGTAGGGAACACTGAAGCTTTCTTT.

V is TRBV6-5 and J is TRBJ1-1; 9 nucleotides align to TRBD1. Germline V gene data show CDR1 as MNHEY and CDR2 as SVGAGI. The CDR3 extends over 14 amino acids. V was clipped by 11 bases and J by 5 bases; unmatched bases: 12. This CDR3 is CALTGTGKMTEAFF. The CDR3, as DNA: TGTGCCTTGACCGGGACAGGGAAAATGACTGAAGCTTTCTTT.

This chain uses TRBV14 with TRBJ2-2; D gene ambiguous. Germline CDR1 reads SGHDN; CDR2 reads FVKESK. Trimming removed 0 bases from V and 5 bases from J, with 7 bases in between. The CDR3 loop spans 14 amino acids. This chain's CDR3 is CASSQDWVTGELFF. The CDR3 nucleotides are TGTGCCAGCAGCCAAGATTGGGTTACCGGGGAGCTGTTTTTT.

V and J are TRBV19 and TRBJ1-3; D ambiguous. This CDR3 has 14 residues. V shed 4 bases and J shed 4 bases, with 11 bases lying between them. CDR1 and CDR2 (germline): LNHDA, SQIVND (reference sequence). The CDR3 nucleotides are TGTGCCAGTAGTACGAATTCACCCGGAAACACCATATATTTT. Its protein product is CASSTNSPGNTIYF.

This clone was recorded only once. A read error may account for a junction end that differs from germline. The rearrangement uses TRBV3-1 (or the pseudogene TRBV3-2) and TRBJ1-5; D uncertain. The CDR3 is 14 amino acids. CDR1 LGHDT and CDR2 YNNKEL come from the germline V gene (reference sequence). The CDR3 is CASNQPCANQPQHF. The CDR3 coding sequence is TGTGCCAGCAACCAACCCTGTGCCAATCAGCCCCAGCATTTT.

J is TRBJ1-6 and V is TRBV4-3; D gene ambiguous. CDR1 is LGHNA, CDR2 YSLEER, per germline. Deletions cut 0 bases from V and 6 bases from J, with 12 bases between. This CDR3 contains 16 residues. CDR3 protein: CASSQERYTGNSPLHF. CDR3 coding DNA: TGCGCCAGCAGCCAAGAACGGTACACGGGTAATTCACCCCTCCACTTT.

The rearrangement links TRBV30 to TRBJ1-1, with unresolved D. V was trimmed by 2 bases and J by 1 base, leaving 8 bases between them. The germline CDR1 and CDR2 sequences are GTSNPN and SVGIG (reference sequence). The CDR3 runs 13 residues. CDR3 loop: CAWSFGGNTEAFF. The CDR3 DNA sequence: TGTGCCTGGAGTTTTGGAGGGAACACTGAAGCTTTCTTT.

The chain uses TRBV20-1 and TRBJ2-7; D gene ambiguous. The V and J ends lost 5 bases and 6 bases respectively, with 11 bases between them. Germline-derived CDR1 and CDR2 are DFQATT and SNEGSKA (reference sequence). The CDR3 contains 11 residues. CDR3 in amino acids: CSAFLAPEQYF. Written as DNA, the CDR3 is TGCAGTGCTTTCTTGGCGCCCGAGCAGTACTTC.

CDR3 amino acids: CASSQRAVNYGYTF. The DNA of the CDR3 is TGTGCCAGCAGCCAGCGTGCAGTTAACTATGGCTACACCTTC. The rearrangement uses TRBV3-1 (or the pseudogene TRBV3-2) and TRBJ1-2; no clear D. V dropped 3 bases and J dropped 1 base, with 9 bases sitting between them. CDR1 and CDR2 (germline): LGHDT, YNNKEL (reference sequence). The CDR3 sequence is 14 residues long.

This clone is a singleton in its sample. The chain recombines TRBV7-8 with TRBJ2-7, with 9 bases fitting TRBD1. Germline-derived CDR1 and CDR2 are SGHVS and FQNEAQ. V shed 3 bases, J shed 0 bases, and the junction held 6 bases outside the gene matches. This CDR3 has 16 residues. The CDR3 spells CASSFRQGVTSYEQYF. The CDR3 nucleotides read TGTGCCAGCAGCTTCCGACAGGGGGTAACCTCCTACGAGCAGTACTTC.

The rearrangement links TRBV15 to TRBJ2-2; no firm D call. The CDR3 covers 14 residues. Germline V lookup: CDR1 LNHNV, CDR2 YYDKDF (reference sequence). Trimming left V 3 bases short and J 0 bases short, with 5 bases between. The CDR3 loop reads CATSREPNTGELFF. The CDR3 DNA reads as TGTGCCACCAGCAGGGAACCGAACACCGGGGAGCTGTTTTTT.